Described below is a single TCR beta chain sequence and its context. Its antigen is currently not known. No base qualities exist here, and no much larger clone lies one base off it. This sample is part of a study of identical twins (dated by TCRdb to about 2016). Study-level background: The study deep-sequenced TCR alpha and beta repertoires from monozygotic twins, unrelated adults of various ages and cord blood to test whether fetal clonotypes persist. Replicate twin experiments were performed at different times using different library preparation protocols to rule out contamination.

Trimming at the junction amounts to 4 bases on V and 6 bases on J, and the germline ends lie 19 bases apart. The germline V gene provides CDR1 SGHRS and CDR2 YFSETQ. Counted from cysteine to phenylalanine, this CDR3 has 15 amino acids. The read is trimmed to its CDR3 DNA, 45 bases read in frame from base 1. Every donor in the study was a healthy Caucasian. The twin cohort comprised three pairs of female monozygotic twins, all aged roughly 18 to 30 years. The RNA used for TCR libraries was isolated from peripheral blood mononuclear cells. Broader findings and caveats from the paper: Zero-insertion analyses could be partly confounded by invariant T cells such as MAIT and iNKT, though diverse VJ usage argued against such confounding for most clonotypes. Because the same donors could not be followed over many years, conclusions were based on cross-sectional statistical analysis. Compared with coincidental sharing between unrelated individuals, out-of-frame TCR alpha sequences shared between twins showed an excess of sequences with low generation probability. In monozygotic twins, recombination models systematically underestimated out-of-frame TCR alpha sharing, but the models matched the sharing seen between unrelated individuals. The excess sharing between twins in beta out-of-frame sequences was weaker because fewer shared sequences reduced the signal-to-noise ratio. Fewer insertions were carried by abundant cord blood beta clonotypes, a similar but weaker trend appeared in young adult naive repertoires, and no such trend appeared in memory repertoires.

Preparation of the library involved 5' RACE. Sequencing used an Illumina HiSeq 2000. Template switching introduced a universal primer binding site; the final cDNA contained a unique molecular identifier, enabling accurate counting of TCR cDNA molecules. First-strand cDNA for TCR alpha and beta chains was synthesized from specific primers in the conserved constant-segment region. To control for contamination, every cDNA library was double barcoded, receiving both a SMART-Mk sample barcode and Illumina barcodes. TruSeq adapter sequences along with Illumina sample barcodes were introduced in two successive PCR steps. TCR alpha and beta cDNA libraries were sequenced on the Illumina HiSeq platform with custom primers. The original pipeline was this. Raw reads were processed with MiGEC to extract unique molecular identifiers, and MiXCR was used to determine CDR3 positions. Recombination models were inferred per individual with the repgenHMM and IGoR tools using an EM algorithm. The tcR package in R was used for shared clonotype analysis, with sharing normalized by the product of cloneset sizes. To study raw recombination without the effects of thymic and clonal selection, out-of-frame nonproductive sequences were analyzed. TCRdb took the public reads, trimmed them with fastp at Q25, ran MiXCR for clone calling and kept in-frame beta chains. Rows matching on CDR3 protein sequence are summarized as one entry with the most common DNA and genes. V and J calls and clone size were set by TCRdb, not the authors. The table for this sample lists about 690,000 distinct CDR3 sequences; around 20% of them were counted only once. The ten largest clones add up to 4.3% of the sample.

Another study also made use of these data, one on T cells expressing NK-cell markers. The second publication reports: TCR beta-chain repertoires were profiled in sorted CD3+CD56+NKG2C+, CD3+CD56+NKG2C- and CD3+CD56-NKG2C+ T-cell subsets from about 8 donors. Among the eight sequenced donors, seven were HCMV-seropositive and one was HCMV-seronegative. In several experiments an anti-gammadeltaTCR antibody was added to restrict sorting to alphabetaTCR-expressing T cells. In roughly 6 donors, the dominant CD3+CD56+NKG2C+ clonotypes were found to rank among the top 10 CD8+ clonotypes and to make up roughly 1.0-7.0% of CD8+ T cells. Those dominant clonotypes were again the most abundant among CD3+CD56-NKG2C+ cells in a handful of donors, at roughly 25-65%. Whether the expanded NKG2C-expressing T cell clones were specific for HCMV antigens was left unclear. The study sequenced eight donors, all healthy volunteers chosen at random: three men and five women. A commercial ELISA kit detecting HCMV-specific IgG in serum was used to determine HCMV serostatus. For several donors, unsorted PBMC were also used to sequence bulk peripheral blood T-cell repertoires. Reads were demultiplexed and grouped by UMI with MIGEC, and clonotypes were assembled and quantified with MiTCR. To exclude erroneous sequences, any TCR cDNA sequence not supported by at least two reads was discarded. The tcR package was used for downstream repertoire analysis, with clonotypes matched between fractions based on CDR3 nucleotide sequence plus V segment. VDJmatch was used to annotate antigen specificity against VDJdb, with one amino acid substitution in CDR3 allowed.

Material: PBMCs. The TCR originated in a young woman in good health. The chain is encoded by TRBV5-1 joined to TRBJ1-2; no D gene is confidently identified. The DNA is TGCGCCAGCAGCGTAGCATCACGTACCCTTGATGGCTACACCTTC. The resulting protein is CASSVASRTLDGYTF.